The 22 T cell receptor beta chains in this list originate from one sample, sequenced in a study of blood T cell repertoires in COVID-19. Profiling relied on immunoSEQ multiplex PCR, and the TCRdb table lists in-frame clones only, not all of them. The sample has about 180,000 clones, approximately 87% seen once. The sequencing sample was made of peripheral blood. The receptors derive from a man in his 70s with active or convalescent COVID-19.

This clone has only one observation. The J gene is TRBJ1-1, the V gene TRBV11-2; TRBD1 matches 7 bases. Germline lookup yields CDR1 SGHAT and CDR2 FQNNGV. This CDR3 has 15 amino acids. The trim removed 6 bases at V and 1 base at J, leaving 8 bases unmatched. Written as DNA, the CDR3 is TGTGCCAGCAGACTCCCGGGACAGAGGAACACTGAAGCTTTCTTT. Amino acid sequence: CASRLPGQRNTEAFF.

In DNA, the CDR3 is TGTGCCAGCAGCGCCCCCAGAGACAGATGGTCCTACGAGCAGTACTTC. It is translated as CASSAPRDRWSYEQYF. The J gene is TRBJ2-7, the V gene TRBV7-9; D might be TRBD1 (5 bases). Between the trimmed V and J ends, which lost 5 bases and 1 base, there was a span of 18 bases. The germline gives CDR1 SEHNR, CDR2 FQNEAQ (reference sequence). This CDR3 comprises 16 residues.

The rearrangement links TRBV5-6 to TRBJ1-2; D perhaps matches TRBD1 (5 bases). Germline V gene data show CDR1 as SGHDT and CDR2 as YYEEEE. The CDR3 is 14 residues long. Trimming stripped 0 bases from V and 3 bases from J, with 9 bases between. CDR3: CASSLEDSYYGYTF. Written as DNA, the CDR3 is TGTGCCAGCAGCTTGGAAGACAGTTACTATGGCTACACCTTC.

To note about this clone: Other nucleotide sequences in the sample specify the same CDR3. This chain uses TRBV18 with TRBJ1-2; maybe TRBD1 (6 bases). The CDR3 sequence is 13 residues long. Trimming left V 1 base short and J 5 bases short, with 8 bases between. Germline loops: CDR1 KGHSH, CDR2 LQKENI. The CDR3 bases are TGTGCCAGCTCACCACTAACAGGGTATGGCTACACCTTC. It codes for CASSPLTGYGYTF.

There are a few counts of this clone. This CDR3 reads CASSIDQGVRGEAFF. The CDR3 nucleotides are TGTGCCAGTAGTATAGACCAGGGGGTTCGAGGTGAAGCTTTCTTT. The chain recombines TRBV19 with TRBJ1-1; TRBD1 aligns across 7 bases. The V segment lost 0 bases and the J segment 7 bases; nucleotides outside the gene matches: 8. Germline V lookup: CDR1 LNHDA, CDR2 SQIVND (reference sequence). The CDR3 length is 15 residues.

This clone was counted once. The gene calls are TRBV11-3 and TRBJ2-5; the D is unclear. Germline CDR1 and CDR2: SGHNT and YENEEA. The length of the CDR3 is 14 residues. V was clipped by 1 base and J by 4 bases, with 10 bases between them. For the CDR3, the DNA is TGTGCCAGCAGCTTAGGTAGTGCCCCAGAGACCCAGTACTTC. Translating it yields CASSLGSAPETQYF.

The J gene is TRBJ1-4, the V gene TRBV28, with TRBD1 matching 7 bases. In germline, CDR1 is MDHEN, CDR2 SYDVKM. Unmatched junction bases numbered 6, after V lost 3 bases and J lost 8 bases. The CDR3 is made up of 14 amino acids. The CDR3 nucleotides read TGTGCCAGCAGTTTTTCTCCCAGGGGGGAAAAACTGTTTTTT. Translation: CASSFSPRGEKLFF. The entire variable domain, with the rest obtained from reference TRBV28 and TRBJ1-4, is as follows: DVKVTQSSRYLVKRTGEKVFLECVQDMDHENMFWYRQDPGLGLRLIYFSYDVKMKEKGDIPEGYSVSREKKERFSLILESASTNQTSMYLCASSFSPRGEKLFFGSGTQLSVL.

The V gene is TRBV6-4, the J gene TRBJ2-1; D is unclear. Trimming cost V 5 bases and J 2 bases, with 7 bases left between them. There are 13 residues in the CDR3. The germline V gene has CDR1 MRHNA and CDR2 SNTAGT. The CDR3 spells CASSPAAYNEQFF. For the CDR3, the DNA is TGTGCCAGCAGTCCGGCGGCCTACAATGAGCAGTTCTTC.

CDR3: CASSQAWVRGDLYEQYF. The CDR3 DNA follows: TGCGCCAGCAGCCAAGCTTGGGTTCGGGGGGACCTCTACGAGCAGTACTTC. The rearrangement joins TRBV4-3 to TRBJ2-7; TRBD2 matches at 7 bases. From germline, CDR1 is LGHNA and CDR2 YSLEER. Trimming cost V 1 base and J 3 bases; bases outside gene matches: 12. The CDR3 contains 17 residues.

The chain joins TRBV2 to TRBJ1-2; D uncertain. CDR1 and CDR2 (germline): SNHLY, FYNNEI. The CDR3 length is 13 residues. The germline V and J ends were trimmed by 6 bases and 0 bases, with 8 bases remaining between them. CDR3 sequence (DNA): TGTGCCAGCAGGGGCAGCCCTAACTATGGCTACACCTTC. Its protein is CASRGSPNYGYTF.

V and J are TRBV5-4 and TRBJ1-6; 7 nucleotides agree with TRBD1. Germline trimming cut 2 bases from V and 7 bases from J; bases unmatched to any gene: 3. The CDR3 runs to 14 residues. CDR1 and CDR2 (germline): SGHNT, YYREEE (reference sequence). The CDR3 bases are TGTGCCAGCAGCTTCGACAGGGTGAATTCACCCCTCCACTTT. Its protein product is CASSFDRVNSPLHF.

The chain couples TRBV15 to TRBJ2-3; D call uncertain. CDR1 LNHNV and CDR2 YYDKDF come from the germline V gene (reference sequence). This CDR3 region has 13 residues. Trimming stripped 1 base from V and 6 bases from J, with 8 bases between. The CDR3 is CATSRGSVDTQYF. Here the CDR3 DNA reads TGTGCCACCAGCAGAGGTTCCGTGGATACGCAGTATTTT. Full variable domain (outside the CDR3, taken from reference TRBV15 and TRBJ2-3): DAMVIQNPRYQVTQFGKPVTLSCSQTLNHNVMYWYQQKSSQAPKLLFHYYDKDFNNEADTPDNFQSRRPNTSFCFLDIRSPGLGDTAMYLCATSRGSVDTQYFGPGTRLTVL.

J is TRBJ1-1 and V is TRBV29-1; D may be TRBD1 (6 bases). Germline V gene sequence: CDR1 SQVTM, CDR2 ANQGSEA. The length of the CDR3 is 12 residues. Between the trimmed V and J ends, which lost 5 bases and 4 bases, there was a span of 11 bases. As DNA, the CDR3 is TGCAGCGTTAAGGGACACTCCACTGAAGCTTTCTTT. Translated: CSVKGHSTEAFF.

The V and J genes are TRBV4-1 and TRBJ2-1, with 10 bases matching TRBD2. CDR1 is MGHRA and CDR2 is YSYEKL in the germline V gene. After removal of 1 base from V and 10 bases from J, the junction contained 10 bases not matched to a gene. The CDR3 sequence is 16 residues long. The CDR3 is CASSQARIAGGWEQFF. The CDR3 DNA reads TGCGCCAGCAGCCAAGCGAGGATAGCGGGAGGTTGGGAGCAGTTCTTC.

The CDR3 spells CASSDSRHNNEQFF. The CDR3 nucleotides read TGTGCCAGCAGTGACTCCAGACACAACAATGAGCAGTTCTTC. The V and J genes are TRBV6-4 and TRBJ2-1; D not resolved. V dropped 0 bases and J dropped 5 bases, with 8 bases sitting between them. This CDR3 is 14 amino acids long. CDR1 is MRHNA and CDR2 is SNTAGT in the germline V gene.

Of note for this clone: The same CDR3 can be traced to other DNA sequences in this sample. The chain combines TRBV2 with TRBJ2-7, with TRBD1 matching 8 bases. Trimming at V came to 6 bases and at J to 4 bases, leaving 2 bases not matched to a gene. The V gene's germline CDR1 is SNHLY and CDR2 FYNNEI. This CDR3 comprises 12 residues. Written as DNA, the CDR3 is TGTGCCAGCAGGGACAGGGCATACGAGCAGTACTTC. It specifies CASRDRAYEQYF.

The chain has TRBV9 and TRBJ2-1; 9 bases fit TRBD2. Looked up from germline, CDR1 is SGDLS and CDR2 is YYNGEE. The CDR3 runs to 13 residues. With V trimmed by 0 bases and J by 11 bases, 3 bases remained unmatched. This chain's CDR3 is CASSVEAGGQQFF. The CDR3 DNA is TGTGCCAGCAGCGTAGAAGCGGGAGGCCAGCAGTTCTTC. The whole variable domain, filled in from reference TRBV9 and TRBJ2-1, reads DSGVTQTPKHLITATGQRVTLRCSPRSGDLSVYWYQQSLDQGLQFLIQYYNGEERAKGNILERFSAQQFPDLHSELNLSSLELGDSALYFCASSVEAGGQQFFGPGTRLTVL.

The rearrangement uses TRBV7-8 and TRBJ2-2, with D unresolved. Germline lookup yields CDR1 SGHVS and CDR2 FQNEAQ. This CDR3 is 13 amino acids long. Trimming cost V 6 bases and J 5 bases, with 10 bases left between them. The CDR3 region has the DNA TGTGCCAGCAGGTTGACTGCGACCGGGGAGCTGTTTTTT. Residues: CASRLTATGELFF.

This clone was recorded at least ten times. This sequence joins TRBV28 and TRBJ1-6, with D unclear. V dropped 3 bases and J dropped 5 bases, with 8 bases sitting between them. Germline CDR1 and CDR2: MDHEN and SYDVKM. This CDR3 is built from 14 residues. This chain's CDR3 is CASSFGRDNSPLHF. The CDR3 DNA follows: TGTGCCAGCAGTTTTGGCCGGGATAATTCACCCCTCCACTTT.

V and J are TRBV7-9 and TRBJ2-1; tentative D call: TRBD2 (6 bases). The V end was cut by 1 base, the J end by 12 bases, with 7 bases between. From germline, CDR1 is SEHNR and CDR2 FQNEAQ (reference sequence). The CDR3 length is 11 residues. Here the CDR3 DNA reads TGTGCCAGCAGCTTAGTGGAGGGGCAGTTCTTC. It is translated as CASSLVEGQFF. The complete variable domain, with remaining parts taken from reference TRBV7-9 and TRBJ2-1, reads DTGVSQNPRHKITKRGQNVTFRCDPISEHNRLYWYRQTLGQGPEFLTYFQNEAQLEKSRLLSDRFSAERPKGSFSTLEIQRTEQGDSAMYLCASSLVEGQFFGPGTRLTVL.

V is TRBV4-1 and J is TRBJ1-1, with 9 bases that match TRBD1. Trimming cost V 5 bases and J 0 bases; bases outside gene matches: 7. Germline CDR1 reads MGHRA; CDR2 reads YSYEKL. The CDR3 totals 16 residues. CDR3 nucleotides: TGCGCCAGCAGCTACCCGGGACAGGGCTTGAACACTGAAGCTTTCTTT. It yields the protein CASSYPGQGLNTEAFF.

V and J are TRBV6-6 and TRBJ1-1, with 9 bases identical to TRBD1. V trimming: 5 bases; J trimming: 4 bases; junction bases outside the gene matches: 5. The germline CDR1 and CDR2 sequences are MNHNY and SVGAGI (reference sequence). This CDR3 is 14 amino acids long. The CDR3 coding sequence is TGTGCCAGCAGTACGGGGACAGGGCGCACTGAAGCTTTCTTT. Its protein product is CASSTGTGRTEAFF.